Listed below are T cell receptor beta chains from one sample, sequenced in a study of T-cell memory formation after mild COVID-19. Using its own MiXCR run on the 5' RACE reads, TCRdb lists one record per CDR3 protein. The data show 250,000 to 300,000 distinct CDR3 sequences, approximately 18% seen once. The sequenced sample was PBMCs or a T cell subset sorted from them (not recorded which). These receptors were taken from a man younger than 35 who had mild COVID-19 (a few samples of this study predate the infection). Cell type and time point are not known. The CDR3 runs from the conserved cysteine through the conserved F or W. D genes are given only for firm matches. Not all rows give a size; the values are once, few, many and, for expanded clones, a class.

>few|TRBJ2-7|TRBV28|.
CASRSSPGSEQYF
TGTGCCAGCCGGAGTTCGCCTGGGAGCGAGCAGTACTTC
>.|TRBJ1-3|TRBV5-6|TRBD1
CASSVLGQGRTGNTIYF
TGTGCCAGCAGCGTCCTGGGACAGGGTAGGACTGGAAACACCATATATTTT
>few|TRBJ2-4|TRBV12-3/TRBV12-4|TRBD2
CASSVSGGATKNIQYF
TGTGCCAGCAGTGTATCCGGGGGGGCGACCAAAAACATTCAGTACTTC
>few|TRBJ1-5|TRBV6-6|TRBD1
CASNQRQGLRNQPQHF
TGTGCCAGCAACCAAAGACAGGGCCTTCGCAATCAGCCCCAGCATTTT
>.|TRBJ2-3|TRBV11-2|TRBD2
CASSYIAGAGTDTQYF
TGTGCCAGCAGCTACATAGCGGGGGCGGGCACAGATACGCAGTATTTT
>.|TRBJ1-6|TRBV5-1|TRBD1
CASSSTGKNSPLHF
TGCGCCAGCAGCTCGACAGGGAAGAATTCACCCCTCCACTTT
>few|TRBJ2-7|TRBV6-5|.
CASTLPGTYEQYF
TGTGCCAGCACTCTCCCGGGAACCTACGAGCAGTACTTC
>many|TRBJ2-1|TRBV12-3/TRBV12-4|TRBD1
CASENRDRAHQFF
TGTGCCAGCGAAAACCGGGACAGGGCCCACCAGTTCTTC
>few|TRBJ2-2|TRBV4-1|TRBD1
CASEGASNTGELFF
TGCGCCAGCGAGGGGGCAAGTAACACCGGGGAGCTGTTTTTT
>many|TRBJ2-1|TRBV5-1|TRBD1
CASSTGQGSSSYNEQFF
TGCGCCAGCAGCACAGGACAGGGATCAAGCTCCTACAATGAGCAGTTCTTC
>few|TRBJ2-3|TRBV5-1|.
CASIEADTQYF
TGCGCCAGCATCGAAGCAGATACGCAGTATTTT
>many|TRBJ1-2|TRBV5-1|TRBD1
CASSLAGTGGEGYTF
TGCGCCAGCAGCTTGGCCGGGACAGGGGGGGAAGGCTACACCTTC
>many|TRBJ2-5|TRBV20-1|.
CSARDLMIGSETQYF
TGCAGTGCTAGAGATTTGATGATAGGTTCAGAGACCCAGTACTTC
>few|TRBJ1-6|TRBV6-6|.
CASSYYAPGPNSPLHF
TGTGCCAGCAGCTACTACGCACCCGGACCTAATTCACCCCTCCACTTT
>.|TRBJ2-7|TRBV9|.
CASSVGRGKSYEQYF
TGTGCCAGCAGCGTAGGGAGGGGAAAATCCTACGAGCAGTACTTC
>.|TRBJ1-3|TRBV19|.
CASSIGPSSGNTIYF
TGTGCCAGTAGTATAGGACCGTCCTCTGGAAACACCATATATTTT
>.|TRBJ2-1|TRBV2|TRBD2
CASSATGTSHNEQFF
TGTGCCAGCAGCGCAACCGGGACTAGTCACAATGAGCAGTTCTTC
>few|TRBJ1-1|TRBV12-3/TRBV12-4|.
CASSFEGKQSLEAFF
TGTGCCAGCAGTTTCGAGGGGAAACAGTCCTTAGAAGCTTTCTTT
>.|TRBJ2-5|TRBV12-3/TRBV12-4|.
CASSPDVQETQYF
TGTGCCAGCAGTCCCGACGTCCAAGAGACCCAGTACTTC
>few|TRBJ2-3|TRBV18|.
CASSEIITDTQYF
TGTGCCAGCTCGGAGATAATTACAGATACGCAGTATTTT
>.|TRBJ2-2|TRBV11-2|.
CASSPILGGVTGELFF
TGTGCCAGCAGCCCGATTTTGGGGGGTGTCACCGGGGAGCTGTTTTTT
>.|TRBJ1-1|TRBV5-1|.
CASSFYREGGTEAFF
TGCGCCAGCAGCTTCTACAGGGAGGGTGGAACTGAAGCTTTCTTT
>.|TRBJ2-2|TRBV4-3|.
CASSPYRDITGELFF
TGCGCCAGCAGCCCCTACAGGGACATCACCGGGGAGCTGTTTTTT
>few|TRBJ2-1|TRBV6-2/TRBV6-3|TRBD2
CASSGLAGGPVNEQFF
TGTGCCAGCAGCGGACTAGCGGGGGGGCCTGTCAATGAGCAGTTCTTC
>.|TRBJ1-6|TRBV6-5|.
CASSYSGQNSPLHF
TGTGCCAGCAGTTATTCCGGACAGAATTCACCCCTCCACTTT
>.|TRBJ1-6|TRBV5-1|TRBD1
CASRGQLNSPLHF
TGCGCCAGCAGGGGACAGCTAAATTCACCCCTCCACTTT
>few|TRBJ2-5|TRBV3-1|TRBD1
CASSTPGTVGETQYF
TGTGCCAGCAGCACACCCGGGACAGTGGGCGAGACCCAGTACTTC
>once|TRBJ2-5|TRBV2|TRBD2
CAGNSGGSETQYF
TGTGCCGGGAATAGCGGGGGGTCGGAGACCCAGTACTTC
>few|TRBJ1-6|TRBV7-8|.
CASSQQGFGSPLHF
TGTGCCAGCAGCCAACAGGGTTTCGGTTCACCCCTCCACTTT
>.|TRBJ1-2|TRBV6-5|.
CASSTGQTWGYTF
TGTGCCAGCAGTACTGGACAGACGTGGGGCTACACCTTC
>few|TRBJ1-5|TRBV4-2|.
CASSQGRGNQPQHF
TGTGCCAGCAGCCAGGGCAGGGGCAATCAGCCCCAGCATTTT
>many|TRBJ2-4|TRBV28|TRBD1
CASSLFQGVNIQYF
TGTGCCAGCAGTTTATTCCAGGGGGTAAACATTCAGTACTTC
>many|TRBJ2-3|TRBV28|.
CASSLPARGASTDTQYF
TGTGCCAGCAGTTTACCCGCTCGCGGGGCCAGCACAGATACGCAGTATTTT
>once|TRBJ2-3|TRBV6-2/TRBV6-3|.
CASSLQALWRWGTDTQYF
TGTGCCAGCAGTCTACAGGCCCTCTGGCGATGGGGCACAGATACGCAGTATTTT
>few|TRBJ2-2|TRBV24-1|.
CATSEQNPGNGGELFF
TGTGCCACCAGTGAGCAGAATCCAGGGAATGGCGGGGAGCTGTTTTTT
>.|TRBJ1-5|TRBV21-1|.
CASSNQRGRPGNREHQPQHF
TGTGCCAGCAGCAACCAAAGAGGGCGCCCAGGGAACAGGGAGCATCAGCCCCAGCATTTT
>few|TRBJ1-1|TRBV23-1|.
CASNPPAFF
TGCGCCAGCAACCCGCCGGCTTTCTTT
>.|TRBJ2-5|TRBV7-9|.
CASSASSGLGIQETQYF
TGTGCCAGCAGCGCCTCCTCGGGACTGGGGATCCAAGAGACCCAGTACTTC
>.|TRBJ2-1|TRBV6-5|TRBD2
CASSYSSGGISYNEQFF
TGTGCCAGCAGTTACAGCTCGGGAGGGATAAGCTACAATGAGCAGTTCTTC
>few|TRBJ1-1|TRBV12-5|.
CASGLHGARVVEEAFF
TGTGCTAGTGGTTTGCATGGGGCGAGGGTTGTAGAGGAAGCTTTCTTT
>.|TRBJ1-1|TRBV20-1|TRBD1
CSGPGQGYTEAFF
TGCAGTGGCCCGGGACAGGGATACACTGAAGCTTTCTTT
>.|TRBJ2-7|TRBV15|.
CATSKSGAYEQYF
TGTGCCACCAGTAAGTCGGGGGCCTACGAGCAGTACTTC
>few|TRBJ2-5|TRBV5-1|.
CASRKVGAGLQETQYF
TGCGCCAGCAGGAAGGTGGGAGCAGGGCTCCAAGAGACCCAGTACTTC
>.|TRBJ2-5|TRBV18|TRBD1
CASSPTGQGARGTQYF
TGTGCCAGCTCACCAACGGGACAGGGGGCTAGGGGGACCCAGTACTTC
>.|TRBJ2-5|TRBV6-5|.
CASRQLAGETQYF
TGTGCCAGCAGACAGCTCGCAGGAGAGACCCAGTACTTC
>.|TRBJ1-2|TRBV7-9|.
CASSFVSRDVGYTF
TGTGCCAGCAGCTTCGTCTCGCGCGATGTAGGCTACACCTTC
>few|TRBJ2-2|TRBV20-1|.
CSALTNTGELFF
TGCAGTGCTCTGACGAACACCGGGGAGCTGTTTTTT
>.|TRBJ2-5|TRBV2|TRBD1
CASSDMTGEETQYF
TGTGCCAGCAGTGATATGACAGGGGAAGAGACCCAGTACTTC
>.|TRBJ1-2|TRBV11-2|.
CASSLNRVEFYGYTF
TGTGCCAGCAGCCTTAACCGTGTGGAGTTCTATGGCTACACCTTC
>few|TRBJ2-1|TRBV7-2|TRBD2
CASSLLGTSGGAFEQFF
TGTGCCAGCAGCTTACTGGGGACTAGCGGGGGGGCTTTTGAGCAGTTCTTC
>.|TRBJ2-5|TRBV21-1|.
CASKETGFWTQYF
TGTGCCAGCAAGGAGACAGGGTTTTGGACCCAGTACTTC
>many|TRBJ2-2|TRBV5-1|.
CASKFHTNPGELFF
TGCGCCAGCAAGTTCCACACCAATCCCGGGGAGCTGTTTTTT
>many|TRBJ1-2|TRBV4-3|TRBD1
CASSQDEGARGYTF
TGCGCCAGCAGCCAAGATGAGGGGGCGCGGGGCTACACCTTC
>few|TRBJ1-1|TRBV7-8|.
CASSLVGEGEAFF
TGTGCCAGCAGCTTAGTGGGGGAGGGAGAAGCTTTCTTT
>.|TRBJ1-2|TRBV6-6|.
CASSRYPVEDGYTF
TGTGCCAGCAGCCGTTACCCCGTCGAGGACGGCTACACCTTC
>many|TRBJ1-4|TRBV29-1|.
CSVSGTGGSNEKLFF
TGCAGCGTTTCCGGGACTGGAGGCTCTAATGAAAAACTGTTTTTT
>.|TRBJ2-5|TRBV5-1|.
CASSLGPGEGGETQYF
TGCGCCAGCAGCTTGGGTCCAGGGGAAGGGGGAGAGACCCAGTACTTC
>.|TRBJ1-1|TRBV18|.
CASSPLAGEGITEAFF
TGTGCCAGCTCACCCCTTGCCGGAGAGGGGATCACTGAAGCTTTCTTT
>few|TRBJ1-2|TRBV5-1|.
CATSRGSNYGYTF
TGCGCCACCTCCAGGGGTTCGAACTATGGCTACACCTTC
>.|TRBJ1-5|TRBV9|.
CASSAEGYPPQHF
TGTGCCAGCAGCGCCGAGGGTTATCCGCCCCAGCATTTT